This passage covers 15 T cell receptor beta chains from one sample sequenced in a study of T-cell reconstitution after alpha-beta-depleted transplantation in children. Unique molecular identifiers featured in how the TCRbeta library was prepared. Each CDR3 protein gets one entry after TCRdb re-called the PCR reads with MiXCR. The sample lists approximately 1,000,000 distinct CDR3 sequences; around 30% were seen once. The sequencing here drew on PBMCs, mostly from graft donor cells, taken 360 days after TCRalphabeta/CD19-depleted stem cell transplant. These receptors all stem from a boy under three years old who had a stem cell transplant for SCID, so the T cells may come from the graft donor.

This clonotype was counted many times. V gene TRBV5-1 combines with J gene TRBJ2-7; TRBD1 aligns across 10 bases. V was clipped by 5 bases and J by 2 bases; unmatched bases: 7. Per germline, CDR1 SGHRS and CDR2 YFSETQ. This CDR3 has 15 residues. The CDR3, as DNA: TGCGCCAGCAGGGGCTCCGGGACAGGGGCCTACGAGCAGTACTTC. Residues: CASRGSGTGAYEQYF. The full variable domain, its missing parts supplied by reference TRBV5-1 and TRBJ2-7, is KAGVTQTPRYLIKTRGQQVTLSCSPISGHRSVSWYQQTPGQGLQFLFEYFSETQRNKGNFPGRFSGRQFSNSRSEMNVSTLELGDSALYLCASRGSGTGAYEQYFGPGTRLTVT.

The sample holds a few counts of this clonotype. The V gene is TRBV7-9, the J gene TRBJ2-5; D uncertain. Looked up from germline, CDR1 is SEHNR and CDR2 is FQNEAQ (reference sequence). The CDR3 is 12 residues long. Trimming cost V 0 bases and J 5 bases, with 4 bases left between them. The CDR3, as DNA: TGTGCCAGCAGCTTAGCGTACGAGACCCAGTACTTC. Its protein is CASSLAYETQYF.

This clonotype came up a few times. This chain joins TRBV3-1 and TRBJ2-3, with 9 bases that match TRBD2. Germline CDR1 and CDR2: LGHDT and YNNKEL (reference sequence). J lost 4 bases, V lost 1 base, and 9 bases had no gene match. This CDR3 spans 17 amino acids. DNA for the CDR3: TGTGCCAGCAGCCAAGTCTATGGCGGGGGGGCGGCAGATACGCAGTATTTT. Encoded protein: CASSQVYGGGAADTQYF.

V is TRBV15 and J is TRBJ1-2, with TRBD1 matching 12 bases. Germline values: CDR1 LNHNV, CDR2 YYDKDF (reference sequence). This CDR3 region has 15 residues. J lost 7 bases, V lost 5 bases, and 8 bases had no gene match. The CDR3 nucleotides read TGTGCCACCAGCCCCAGGGACAGGGGGCAGGGTGGCTACACCTTC. Its translation is CATSPRDRGQGGYTF.

The chain combines TRBV3-1 with TRBJ2-1; maybe TRBD2 (6 bases). The ends were cut back, 4 bases at V and 2 bases at J, with 15 bases in the middle. The germline gives CDR1 LGHDT, CDR2 YNNKEL (reference sequence). The CDR3 contains 16 residues. DNA for the CDR3: TGTGCCAGCAGCCCGCGGGGAGCGGTCACCTACAATGAGCAGTTCTTC. It yields the protein CASSPRGAVTYNEQFF.

This clonotype came up a few times. The genes are TRBV28 and TRBJ2-2; D possibly corresponds to TRBD1 (5 bases). Trimming shortened V by 7 bases and J by 0 bases, and 15 bases separated the two germline ends. This CDR3 comprises 16 residues. The germline CDR1 and CDR2 sequences are MDHEN and SYDVKM. CDR3 sequence: CASTLGGATNTGELFF. The CDR3 DNA is TGTGCCAGCACTTTGGGTGGGGCCACGAACACCGGGGAGCTGTTTTTT.

The chain recombines TRBV2 with TRBJ2-2; D ambiguous. Germline CDR1 reads SNHLY; CDR2 reads FYNNEI. The germline V and J ends were trimmed by 6 bases and 7 bases, with 12 bases remaining between them. The CDR3 contains 13 residues. Here the CDR3 reads CASSLAFFGELFF. The CDR3 nucleotides read TGTGCCAGCAGCCTGGCTTTCTTCGGGGAGCTGTTTTTT.

This clonotype was seen a few times. The chain couples TRBV5-1 to TRBJ2-1, with no clear D. The germline V gene encodes CDR1 SGHRS and CDR2 YFSETQ. V was shortened by 4 bases and J by 8 bases, with 16 bases between the two germline ends. The CDR3 length is 14 residues. The CDR3 is CASSGRGADYEQFF. CDR3 coding DNA: TGCGCCAGCAGCGGCCGTGGAGCAGATTATGAGCAGTTCTTC.

This clonotype was detected a few times. This sequence joins TRBV12-3 or TRBV12-4 and TRBJ1-2, with D unclear. V was clipped by 7 bases and J by 2 bases, with 5 bases between them. The CDR3 is 11 amino acids. The CDR3 reads CASTFNYGYTF. In nucleotides, the CDR3 is TGTGCCAGCACCTTCAACTATGGCTACACCTTC.

This rearrangement joins TRBV25-1 to TRBJ2-3, with 8 bases identical to TRBD2. Germline lookup yields CDR1 MGHDK and CDR2 SYGVNS. V was pared by 8 bases and J by 4 bases, with 14 bases of the junction left unmatched. This CDR3 has 16 amino acids. The CDR3 coding sequence is TGTGCCAGCGAACCGAGGAGCGGGGGTGTCTCAGATACGCAGTATTTT. Translating gives CASEPRSGGVSDTQYF. Drawing the rest from reference TRBV25-1 and TRBJ2-3, the complete variable domain is EADIYQTPRYLVIGTGKKITLECSQTMGHDKMYWYQQDPGMELHLIHYSYGVNSTEKGDLSSESTVSRIRTEHFPLTLESARPSHTSQYLCASEPRSGGVSDTQYFGPGTRLTVL.

This clonotype was seen a handful of times. V and J are TRBV10-3 and TRBJ2-3; TRBD2 aligns across 9 bases. The CDR3 totals 14 residues. CDR1 and CDR2 (germline): ENHRY, SYGVKD. J lost 2 bases, V lost 6 bases, and 3 bases had no gene match. The CDR3 DNA reads TGTGCCATCAGGTCTAGCGGGGTCACAGATACGCAGTATTTT. Protein: CAIRSSGVTDTQYF.

This clonotype was seen more than once but under ten times. The V gene is TRBV12-3 or TRBV12-4, the J gene TRBJ1-1; no firm D call. The V and J ends lost 2 bases and 6 bases respectively, with 10 bases between them. The CDR3 spans 13 residues. The CDR3 here is CASSLFGWAEAFF. CDR3 in DNA: TGTGCCAGCAGTTTATTCGGGTGGGCTGAAGCTTTCTTT.

This rearrangement joins TRBV19 to TRBJ2-7, with 10 bases that match TRBD1. Germline V gene lookup returns CDR1 LNHDA and CDR2 SQIVND (reference sequence). With 4 bases clipped from V and 2 bases from J, the junction kept 5 bases outside the gene matches. This CDR3 spans 15 amino acids. The CDR3 region is CASSKYGTGAYEQYF. The DNA for the CDR3 is TGTGCCAGTAGTAAGTACGGGACAGGGGCCTACGAGCAGTACTTC.

The chain recombines TRBV27 with TRBJ2-6; D is unresolved. The CDR3 has 17 residues. V shed 4 bases and J shed 0 bases, with 13 bases lying between them. Germline loops: CDR1 MNHEY, CDR2 SMNVEV (reference sequence). CDR3 sequence (DNA): TGTGCCAGCAGTTCTCCCGGACGGGCCTCTGGGGCCAACGTCCTGACTTTC. This sequence encodes CASSSPGRASGANVLTF.

The table lists this clonotype with many counts. J is TRBJ2-1 and V is TRBV11-3, with unresolved D. CDR1 is SGHNT, CDR2 YENEEA, per germline. Trimming removed 5 bases from V and 0 bases from J, with 11 bases in between. The CDR3 spans 15 residues. CDR3 sequence (DNA): TGTGCCAGCAGCAGGAGACAAGGCTCCTACAATGAGCAGTTCTTC. Encoded protein: CASSRRQGSYNEQFF. The entire variable domain, with the rest obtained from reference TRBV11-3 and TRBJ2-1, is as follows: EAGVVQSPRYKIIEKKQPVAFWCNPISGHNTLYWYLQNLGQGPELLIRYENEEAVDDSQLPKDRFSAERLKGVDSTLKIQPAELGDSAVYLCASSRRQGSYNEQFFGPGTRLTVL.